Each of the 4 T cell receptor beta chains below was sequenced from the same sample in a study of T cell repertoires in cytomegalovirus infection. TCRdb re-called the reads with MiXCR, one entry per CDR3 protein. The sample has about 140,000 distinct CDR3 sequences, about 6% seen once. The source material was PBMCs. Source of these receptors: a human donor in good health (CMV status not recorded). Some clones in this sample may be carry-over from other donors' samples.

This clonotype was detected many times. The chain employs TRBV7-8 and TRBJ2-7, with D possibly being TRBD1 or TRBD2 (5 bases each). The germline V gene has CDR1 SGHVS and CDR2 FQNEAQ. The CDR3 runs 15 residues. V lost 7 bases and J 2 bases, leaving 18 bases between the germline ends. The CDR3: CASNRLIQGPYEQYF. CDR3 DNA sequence: TGTGCCAGCAACCGCTTGATCCAGGGACCCTACGAGCAGTACTTC. Full variable domain (outside the CDR3, taken from reference TRBV7-8 and TRBJ2-7): GAGVSQSPRYKVAKRGQDVALRCDPISGHVSLFWYQQALGQGPEFLTYFQNEAQLDKSGLPSDRFFAERPEGSVSTLKIQRTQQEDSAVYLCASNRLIQGPYEQYFGPGTRLTVT.

This clonotype was picked up many times. The chain links TRBV7-2 to TRBJ1-3, with D possibly matching TRBD1 (6 bases). Germline CDR1 SGHTA, CDR2 FQGNSA. V dropped 4 bases and J dropped 0 bases, with 10 bases sitting between them. The CDR3 consists of 15 residues. The CDR3 sequence: CASSSTGPSGNTIYF. CDR3 sequence (DNA): TGTGCCAGCAGCTCGACAGGCCCCTCTGGAAACACCATATATTTT.

There are many counts of this clonotype. The CDR3 coding sequence is TGTGCCAGCAGCTTAAATGCTAACTATGGCTACACCTTC. Its protein is CASSLNANYGYTF. The chain couples TRBV5-6 to TRBJ1-2; D is uncertain. CDR1 is SGHDT, CDR2 YYEEEE, per germline. The V end lost 2 bases, the J end lost 0 bases, and 5 bases lay between the germline ends. The CDR3 loop spans 13 amino acids.

The table lists this clonotype with a few counts. This chain connects TRBV11-2 to TRBJ2-3, with TRBD2 matching 12 bases. V gave up 5 bases and J gave up 6 bases; unmatched junction bases: 9. Looked up from germline, CDR1 is SGHAT and CDR2 is FQNNGV. This CDR3 region has 16 residues. CDR3 bases: TGTGCCAGCAGCCCGGGTCTAGCGGGGGGGCCGGATACGCAGTATTTT. Its protein is CASSPGLAGGPDTQYF.